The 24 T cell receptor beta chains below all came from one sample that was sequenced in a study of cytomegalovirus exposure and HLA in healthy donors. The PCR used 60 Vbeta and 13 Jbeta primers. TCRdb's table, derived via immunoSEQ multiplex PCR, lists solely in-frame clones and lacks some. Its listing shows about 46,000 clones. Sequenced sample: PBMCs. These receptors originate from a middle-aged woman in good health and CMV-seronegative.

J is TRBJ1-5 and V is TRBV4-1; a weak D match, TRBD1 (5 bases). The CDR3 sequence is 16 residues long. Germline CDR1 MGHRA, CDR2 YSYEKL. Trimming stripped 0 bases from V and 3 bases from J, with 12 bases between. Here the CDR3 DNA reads TGCGCCAGCAGCCAAGATCGAAGACAGACCAATCAGCCCCAGCATTTT. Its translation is CASSQDRRQTNQPQHF.

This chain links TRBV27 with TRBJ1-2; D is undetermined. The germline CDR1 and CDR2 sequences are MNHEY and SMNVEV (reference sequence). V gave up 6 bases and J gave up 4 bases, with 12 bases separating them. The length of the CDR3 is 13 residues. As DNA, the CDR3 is TGTGCCAGCAGGCGACATGATGCCTATGGCTACACCTTC. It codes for CASRRHDAYGYTF.

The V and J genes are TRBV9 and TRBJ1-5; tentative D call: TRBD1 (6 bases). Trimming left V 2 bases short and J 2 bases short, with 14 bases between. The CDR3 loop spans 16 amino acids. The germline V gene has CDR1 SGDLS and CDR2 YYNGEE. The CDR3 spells CASSVGGGAGNQPQHF. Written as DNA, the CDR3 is TGTGCCAGCAGCGTGGGTGGGGGCGCGGGCAATCAGCCCCAGCATTTT.

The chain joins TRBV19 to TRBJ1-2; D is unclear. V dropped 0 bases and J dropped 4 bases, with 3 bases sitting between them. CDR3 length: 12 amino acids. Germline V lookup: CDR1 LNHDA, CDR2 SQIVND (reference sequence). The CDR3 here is CASSIDRYGYTF. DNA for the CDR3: TGTGCCAGTAGTATAGACCGCTATGGCTACACCTTC. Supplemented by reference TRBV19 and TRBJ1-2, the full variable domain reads DGGITQSPKYLFRKEGQNVTLSCEQNLNHDAMYWYRQDPGQGLRLIYYSQIVNDFQKGDIAEGYSVSREKKESFPLTVTSAQKNPTAFYLCASSIDRYGYTFGSGTRLTVV.

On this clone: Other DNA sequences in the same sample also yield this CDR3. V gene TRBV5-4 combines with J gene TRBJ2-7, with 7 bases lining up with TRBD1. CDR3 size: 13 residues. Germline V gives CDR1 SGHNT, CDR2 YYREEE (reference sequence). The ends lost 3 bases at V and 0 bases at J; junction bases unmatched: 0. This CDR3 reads CASSWDSSYEQYF. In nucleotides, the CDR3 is TGTGCCAGCAGCTGGGACAGCTCCTACGAGCAGTACTTC.

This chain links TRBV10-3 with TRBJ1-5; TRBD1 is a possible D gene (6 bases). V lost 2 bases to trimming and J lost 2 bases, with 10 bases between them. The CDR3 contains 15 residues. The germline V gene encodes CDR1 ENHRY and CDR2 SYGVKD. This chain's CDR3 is CAISEGTIGNQPQHF. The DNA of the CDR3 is TGTGCCATCAGTGAGGGGACAATAGGCAATCAGCCCCAGCATTTT.

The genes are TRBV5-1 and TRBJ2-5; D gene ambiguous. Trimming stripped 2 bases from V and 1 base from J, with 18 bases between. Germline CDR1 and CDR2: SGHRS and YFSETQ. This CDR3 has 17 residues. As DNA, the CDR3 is TGCGCCAGCAGCTTTGCGACTTCGACCGGTACCCAAGAGACCCAGTACTTC. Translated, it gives CASSFATSTGTQETQYF.

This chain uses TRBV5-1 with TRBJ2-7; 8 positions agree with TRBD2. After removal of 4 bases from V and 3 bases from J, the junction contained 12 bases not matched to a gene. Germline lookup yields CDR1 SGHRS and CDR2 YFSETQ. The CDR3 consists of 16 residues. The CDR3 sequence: CASSMGMTGGIYEQYF. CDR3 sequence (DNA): TGCGCCAGCAGCATGGGTATGACGGGAGGGATCTACGAGCAGTACTTC.

CDR3: CASSELGLAGGAGEQYF. As DNA, the CDR3 is TGTGCCAGCAGTGAATTGGGACTAGCGGGAGGGGCGGGCGAGCAGTACTTC. The chain recombines TRBV25-1 with TRBJ2-5, with TRBD2 identical over 16 bases. The J call may be faulty, since TRBJ2-7 better matches the DNA end. This CDR3 comprises 17 residues. Per germline, CDR1 MGHDK and CDR2 SYGVNS.

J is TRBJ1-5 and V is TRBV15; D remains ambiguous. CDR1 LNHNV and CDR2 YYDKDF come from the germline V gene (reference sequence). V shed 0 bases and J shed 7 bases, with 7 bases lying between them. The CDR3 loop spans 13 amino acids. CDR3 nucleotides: TGTGCCACCAGCAGAGATACAGCACAGCCCCAGCATTTT. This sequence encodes CATSRDTAQPQHF.

CDR3 DNA sequence: TGTGCCAGCAGACTAGCGGGAGTGACAGATACGCAGTATTTT. This gives the protein CASRLAGVTDTQYF. The V call is TRBV2, the J call TRBJ2-3; 11 nucleotides match TRBD2. Germline V lookup: CDR1 SNHLY, CDR2 FYNNEI. J was trimmed by 3 bases and V by 6 bases; bases with no gene match: 2. This CDR3 has 14 amino acids.

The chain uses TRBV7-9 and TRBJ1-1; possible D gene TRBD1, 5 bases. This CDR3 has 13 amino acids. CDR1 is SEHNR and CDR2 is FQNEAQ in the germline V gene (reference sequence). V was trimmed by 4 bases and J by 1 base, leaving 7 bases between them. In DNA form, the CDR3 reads TGTGCCAGCAGCTCTGGACAGAACACTGAAGCTTTCTTT. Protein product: CASSSGQNTEAFF.

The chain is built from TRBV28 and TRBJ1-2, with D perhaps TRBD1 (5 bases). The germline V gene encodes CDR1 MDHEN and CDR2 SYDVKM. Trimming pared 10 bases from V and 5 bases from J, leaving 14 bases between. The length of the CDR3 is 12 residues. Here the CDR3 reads CAIRGGVYGYTF. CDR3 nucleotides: TGTGCCATAAGGGGTGGAGTGTATGGCTACACCTTC.

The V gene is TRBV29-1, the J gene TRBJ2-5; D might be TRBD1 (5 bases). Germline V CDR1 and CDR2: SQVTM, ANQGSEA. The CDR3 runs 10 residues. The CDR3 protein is CSAGMETQYF. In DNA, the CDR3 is TGCAGTGCAGGGATGGAGACCCAGTACTTC.

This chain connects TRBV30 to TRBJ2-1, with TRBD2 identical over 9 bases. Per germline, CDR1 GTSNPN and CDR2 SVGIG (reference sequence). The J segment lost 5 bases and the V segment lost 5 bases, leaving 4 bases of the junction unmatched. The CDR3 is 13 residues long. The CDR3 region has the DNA TGTGCCTGGTCCGGGACTAGCAACAATGAGCAGTTCTTC. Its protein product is CAWSGTSNNEQFF.

The CDR3 DNA is TGTGCCAGCAGCCCAGTGGGGACTAGCGGGAGATACGAGCAGTACTTC. This encodes CASSPVGTSGRYEQYF. V and J are TRBV7-8 and TRBJ2-7; 14 bases fit TRBD2. The V gene's germline CDR1 is SGHVS and CDR2 FQNEAQ. J lost 4 bases, V lost 5 bases, and 7 bases had no gene match. The CDR3 runs 16 residues.

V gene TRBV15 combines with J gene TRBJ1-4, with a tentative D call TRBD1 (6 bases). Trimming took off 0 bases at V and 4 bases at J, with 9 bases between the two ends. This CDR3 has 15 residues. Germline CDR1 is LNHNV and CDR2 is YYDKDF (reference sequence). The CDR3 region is CATSREQGVNEKLFF. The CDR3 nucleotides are TGTGCCACCAGCAGAGAACAGGGAGTTAATGAAAAACTGTTTTTT. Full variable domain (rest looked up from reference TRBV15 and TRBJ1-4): DAMVIQNPRYQVTQFGKPVTLSCSQTLNHNVMYWYQQKSSQAPKLLFHYYDKDFNNEADTPDNFQSRRPNTSFCFLDIRSPGLGDTAMYLCATSREQGVNEKLFFGSGTQLSVL.

The CDR3 region is CASSFGGTEQYF. The CDR3 DNA is TGTGCCAGCAGCTTTGGAGGAACCGAGCAGTACTTC. The chain is built from TRBV7-9 and TRBJ2-7, with a possible D match to TRBD2 (5 bases). The germline V and J ends were trimmed by 3 bases and 6 bases, with 9 bases remaining between them. CDR3 length: 12 residues. Germline loops: CDR1 SEHNR, CDR2 FQNEAQ (reference sequence). Full variable domain (missing parts from reference TRBV7-9 and TRBJ2-7): DTGVSQNPRHKITKRGQNVTFRCDPISEHNRLYWYRQTLGQGPEFLTYFQNEAQLEKSRLLSDRFSAERPKGSFSTLEIQRTEQGDSAMYLCASSFGGTEQYFGPGTRLTVT.

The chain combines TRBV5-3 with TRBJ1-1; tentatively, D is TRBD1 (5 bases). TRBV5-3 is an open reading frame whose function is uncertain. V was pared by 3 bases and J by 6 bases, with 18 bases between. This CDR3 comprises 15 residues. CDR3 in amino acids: CARSSGPGKGPEAFF. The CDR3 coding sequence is TGTGCCAGAAGCTCTGGACCAGGGAAAGGACCTGAAGCTTTCTTT.

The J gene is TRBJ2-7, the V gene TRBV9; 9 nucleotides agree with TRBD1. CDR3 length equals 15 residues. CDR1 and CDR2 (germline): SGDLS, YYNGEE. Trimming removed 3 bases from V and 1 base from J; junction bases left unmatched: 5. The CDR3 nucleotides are TGTGCCAGCAGCGGTCAGACAGGGGGGTCCTACGAGCAGTACTTC. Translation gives CASSGQTGGSYEQYF.

The CDR3 DNA reads as TGTGCCTGGAGTTCCGGCGAGACACTCTATGGCTACACCTTC. Its protein is CAWSSGETLYGYTF. This chain joins TRBV30 and TRBJ1-2; no firm D call. This CDR3 is 14 amino acids long. Germline assignment: CDR1 GTSNPN and CDR2 SVGIG (reference sequence). V dropped 2 bases and J dropped 4 bases, with 14 bases sitting between them.

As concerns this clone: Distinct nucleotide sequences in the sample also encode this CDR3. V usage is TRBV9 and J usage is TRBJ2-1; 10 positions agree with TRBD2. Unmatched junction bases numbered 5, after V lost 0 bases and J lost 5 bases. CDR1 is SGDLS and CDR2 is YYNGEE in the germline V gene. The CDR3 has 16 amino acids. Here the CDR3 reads CASSVVLAGADNEQFF. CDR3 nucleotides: TGTGCCAGCAGCGTAGTTCTAGCGGGAGCCGACAATGAGCAGTTCTTC. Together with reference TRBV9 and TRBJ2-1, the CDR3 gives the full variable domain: DSGVTQTPKHLITATGQRVTLRCSPRSGDLSVYWYQQSLDQGLQFLIQYYNGEERAKGNILERFSAQQFPDLHSELNLSSLELGDSALYFCASSVVLAGADNEQFFGPGTRLTVL.

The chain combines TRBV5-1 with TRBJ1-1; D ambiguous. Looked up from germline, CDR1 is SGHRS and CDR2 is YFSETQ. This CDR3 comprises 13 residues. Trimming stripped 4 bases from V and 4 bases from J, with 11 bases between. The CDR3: CASSVTRGTEAFF. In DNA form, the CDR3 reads TGCGCCAGCAGCGTAACCCGGGGCACTGAAGCTTTCTTT.

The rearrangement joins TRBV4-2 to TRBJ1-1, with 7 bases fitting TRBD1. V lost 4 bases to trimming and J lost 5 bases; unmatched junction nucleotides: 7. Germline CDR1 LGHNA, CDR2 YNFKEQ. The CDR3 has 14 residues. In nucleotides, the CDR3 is TGTGCCAGCAGCCGGAACAGGGGCGGAACTGAAGCTTTCTTT. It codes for CASSRNRGGTEAFF.